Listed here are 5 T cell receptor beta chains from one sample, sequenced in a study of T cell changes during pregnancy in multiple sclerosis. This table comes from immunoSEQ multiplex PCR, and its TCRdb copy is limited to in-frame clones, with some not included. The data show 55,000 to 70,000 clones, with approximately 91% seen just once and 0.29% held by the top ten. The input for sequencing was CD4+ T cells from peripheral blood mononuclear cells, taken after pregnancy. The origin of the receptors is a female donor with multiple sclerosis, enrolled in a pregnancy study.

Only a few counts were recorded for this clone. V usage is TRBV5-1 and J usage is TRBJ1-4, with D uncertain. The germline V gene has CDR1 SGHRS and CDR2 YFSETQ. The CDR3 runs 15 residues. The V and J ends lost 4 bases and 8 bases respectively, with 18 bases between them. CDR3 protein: CASSPSDRVDEKLFF. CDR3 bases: TGCGCCAGCAGCCCCTCCGATCGGGTCGACGAAAAACTGTTTTTT.

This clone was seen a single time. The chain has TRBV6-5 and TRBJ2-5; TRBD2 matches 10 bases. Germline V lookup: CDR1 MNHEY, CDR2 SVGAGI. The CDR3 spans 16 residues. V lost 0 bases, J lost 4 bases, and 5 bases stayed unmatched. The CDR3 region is CASSYSRASGGETQYF. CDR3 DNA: TGTGCCAGCAGTTACTCGCGTGCTAGCGGGGGAGAGACCCAGTACTTC.

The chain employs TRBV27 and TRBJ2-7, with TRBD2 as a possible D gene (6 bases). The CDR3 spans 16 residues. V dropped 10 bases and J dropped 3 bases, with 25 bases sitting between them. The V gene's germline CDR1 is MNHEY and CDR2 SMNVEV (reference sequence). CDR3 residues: CANPRPLGRDRYEQYF. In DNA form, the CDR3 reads TGTGCCAACCCGAGACCGTTGGGGCGGGATCGCTACGAGCAGTACTTC.

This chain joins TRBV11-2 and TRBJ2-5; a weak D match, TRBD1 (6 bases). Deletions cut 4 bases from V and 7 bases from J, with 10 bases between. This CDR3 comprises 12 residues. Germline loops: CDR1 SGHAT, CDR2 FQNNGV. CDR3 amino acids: CASSWDTATQYF. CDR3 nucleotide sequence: TGTGCCAGCAGCTGGGACACGGCGACCCAGTACTTC.

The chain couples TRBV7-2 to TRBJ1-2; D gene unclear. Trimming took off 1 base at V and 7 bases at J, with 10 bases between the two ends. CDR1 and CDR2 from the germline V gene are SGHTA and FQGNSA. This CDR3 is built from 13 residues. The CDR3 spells CASSLEAAVGYTF. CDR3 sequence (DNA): TGTGCCAGCAGCTTAGAGGCTGCGGTTGGCTACACCTTC.